A single T cell receptor beta chain is shown here with its context. The data were taken from a study of blood T cell repertoires in COVID-19. Trimming removed 0 bases from V and 2 bases from J, with 10 bases in between. The CDR3 length is 15 residues. CDR1 and CDR2 (germline): MGHRA, YSYEKL. In the authors' methods: Using reference gene primer amplification, nucleated cell counts were estimated. Libraries were prepared by immunoSEQ multiplex PCR; TCRdb keeps only in-frame clonotypes and omits some of them. For V, J and clone size, that table is used; D and trimming come from the DNA. Of 30,000 to 45,000 clones listed, just over 90% were seen once; the top ten hold 4.8%.

The TCR comes from a human donor in a cohort sampled during active COVID-19. The chain recombines TRBV4-1 with TRBJ1-2, with unresolved D. The specimen sequenced was peripheral blood. CDR3 sequence reads: CASSQDPGINYGYTF. The CDR3 region has the DNA TGCGCCAGCAGCCAAGACCCGGGAATAAACTATGGCTACACCTTC.